A selection of T cell receptor beta chains follows, all from one sample in a study of T cells in Graves' hyperthyroidism and ophthalmopathy. TCRdb reprocessed the multiplex PCR reads via MiXCR and lists one record per CDR3 protein. The data show hundreds of thousands of distinct CDR3 sequences, about 14% seen once. Sequenced sample: blood. These receptors were taken from a woman between 50 and 59 years old with Graves' ophthalmopathy. CDR3s include the opening cysteine and the closing phenylalanine or tryptophan. Each record gives: clone size, V gene, J gene, CDR3 length, D gene, CDR3 DNA, CDR3 protein. D genes are given only for firm matches. Rows give clone size only sometimes, using once, few, many, or a class for an expanded clone.

.	TRBV4-1	TRBJ2-5	16	TRBD1	TGCGCCAGCAGCCAAGCGTTGACAGGGGTACGAGAGACCCAGTACTTC	CASSQALTGVRETQYF
many	TRBV5-1	TRBJ2-7	15	.	TGCGCCAGCACACCCACGACGGGAAGCTCCTACGAGCAGTACTTC	CASTPTTGSSYEQYF
many	TRBV3-1	TRBJ1-6	13	.	TGTGCCAGCAGCCAAGTTCTTCACCAACCCCTCCACTTT	CASSQVLHQPLHF
.	TRBV12-3/TRBV12-4	TRBJ1-5	14	TRBD1	TGTGCCAGCAGGGTGACAGGGGGCGGTCAGCCCCAGCATTTT	CASRVTGGGQPQHF
many	TRBV28	TRBJ2-7	15	.	TGTGCCAGCAGTCCCGTATTTCCAGAAGTCAACGAGCAGTACTTC	CASSPVFPEVNEQYF
.	TRBV20-1	TRBJ2-2	19	TRBD2	TGCAGTGCTAGAGCCGATCGTTTAGCGGGAGGTGGGGGTGTCGGGGAGCTGTTTTTT	CSARADRLAGGGGVGELFF
many	TRBV9	TRBJ1-1	15	TRBD1	TGTGCCAGCAGCGTAGGGCACAGGGGGAGCACTGAAGCTTTCTTT	CASSVGHRGSTEAFF
few	TRBV6-1	TRBJ2-3	15	TRBD2	TGTGCCAGCAGTCGAAGACTAGCGAGTGGAGATACGCAGTATTTT	CASSRRLASGDTQYF
many	TRBV12-3/TRBV12-4	TRBJ2-7	14	.	TGTGCCAGCAGTAAACGCGGTGGGGATTACGAGCAGTACTTC	CASSKRGGDYEQYF
.	TRBV10-3	TRBJ2-1	14	TRBD2	TGTGCCATCAGTCTGGGACTAGCGGTGGGTGAGCAGTTCTTC	CAISLGLAVGEQFF
.	TRBV24-1	TRBJ2-5	15	.	TGTGCCACCAGTGATTTAGAGACAGGTCAAGAGACCCAGTACTTC	CATSDLETGQETQYF
few	TRBV4-3	TRBJ2-7	14	.	TGCGCCAGCAGCCGAGGCGGGACCGGTTACGAGCAGTACTTC	CASSRGGTGYEQYF
few	TRBV7-2	TRBJ2-1	16	.	TGTGCCAGCAGCTTAGTAAGACTAGATGGATACAATGAGCAGTTCTTC	CASSLVRLDGYNEQFF
many	TRBV11-2	TRBJ2-2	14	.	TGTGCCAGCAGCTTAGGGGTTTCCGCCGGGGAGCTGTTTTTT	CASSLGVSAGELFF
.	TRBV24-1	TRBJ1-5	16	.	TGTGCCACCAGTGGGCTCGGGGGCGCGGGCAATCAGCCCCAGCATTTT	CATSGLGGAGNQPQHF
many	TRBV7-9	TRBJ2-1	15	TRBD2	TGTGCCAGCAGCCCTATAGCGGGACCCAGGAATGAGCAGTTCTTC	CASSPIAGPRNEQFF
many	TRBV20-1	TRBJ1-1	15	TRBD1	TGCAGTGCTCTTTACAGGGGGCTTAGGAACACTGAAGCTTTCTTT	CSALYRGLRNTEAFF
.	TRBV5-5	TRBJ2-1	15	.	TGTGCCAGCAGCCGCATGACTAATACCTACAATGAGCAGTTCTTC	CASSRMTNTYNEQFF
many	TRBV29-1	TRBJ2-5	13	.	TGCAGCGTTGAAGGCCAGAACCAAGAGACCCAGTACTTC	CSVEGQNQETQYF
many	TRBV28	TRBJ2-7	13	.	TGTGCCAGCACCGCGGACTCCCCATACGAGCAGTACTTC	CASTADSPYEQYF
many	TRBV28	TRBJ1-6	19	.	TGTGCCAGCAGTATCAGGGAATACGGTTGGAGCTCCTATAATTCACCCCTCCACTTT	CASSIREYGWSSYNSPLHF
.	TRBV20-1	TRBJ1-2	15	.	TGCAGTGCTTTGACAGGACGGGGAATAGCAAGTGGCTACACCTTC	CSALTGRGIASGYTF
few	TRBV6-2/TRBV6-3	TRBJ2-5	18	TRBD2	TGTGCCAGCAGTTCCGTTTGGTTAGCGGGAGGATCGGAAGAGACCCAGTACTTC	CASSSVWLAGGSEETQYF
many	TRBV7-2	TRBJ2-7	16	.	TGTGCCAGCAGCTTAGTCCCGAAGATTCCCTCCTACGAGCAGTACTTC	CASSLVPKIPSYEQYF
few	TRBV7-3	TRBJ2-7	15	TRBD1	TGTGCCAGCAGCTCACTACCAGGGACAGGGGTTGAGCAGTACTTC	CASSSLPGTGVEQYF
many	TRBV30	TRBJ2-4	15	.	TGTGCCTGGGAGTTGCCGGGGATAGCCAAAAACATTCAGTACTTC	CAWELPGIAKNIQYF
.	TRBV15	TRBJ2-2	13	.	TGTGCCACCAGCAGAGGGGGGTCGGGGGAGCTGTTTTTT	CATSRGGSGELFF
many	TRBV7-7	TRBJ1-5	16	.	TGTGCTAGCAGCAGAATAATCGGGGGGTACAATCAGCCCCAGCATTTT	CASSRIIGGYNQPQHF
few	TRBV7-9	TRBJ2-1	15	TRBD1	TGTGCCAGCAGCCCGCAGGGGGCGTCCTCCAATGAGCAGTTCTTC	CASSPQGASSNEQFF
.	TRBV24-1	TRBJ2-5	15	.	TGTGCCAGCAGTTTAGGGGGAGCTCGGTTGGGGACCCAGTACTTC	CASSLGGARLGTQYF
.	TRBV4-3	TRBJ1-6	15	.	TGCGCCAGCAGCCAAGAGGGGGCTTCGAATTCACCCCTCCACTTT	CASSQEGASNSPLHF
.	TRBV29-1	TRBJ1-2	11	.	TGCAGCGTTGGGTCCTCGGGAGGCTACACCTTC	CSVGSSGGYTF
few	TRBV6-1	TRBJ1-2	15	TRBD1	TGTGCCAGCAGTCCACAAGTAACAGGGGACTATGGCTACACCTTC	CASSPQVTGDYGYTF
many	TRBV7-2	TRBJ2-5	11	.	TGTGCCAGCAGCTTAGTAGGGACCCAGTACTTC	CASSLVGTQYF
few	TRBV19	TRBJ1-3	14	.	TGTGCCAGTAGTATAGCGCCCTCTGGAAACACCATATATTTT	CASSIAPSGNTIYF
many	TRBV7-6	TRBJ2-7	18	.	TGTGCCAGCAGCTTAGCCCCCGGGACCGCTAAAAGAGCCTACGAGCAGTACTTC	CASSLAPGTAKRAYEQYF
many	TRBV9	TRBJ2-3	17	TRBD2	TGTGCCAGCAGCTCAAGGGGACTAGCGGGATACACAGATACGCAGTATTTT	CASSSRGLAGYTDTQYF
many	TRBV18	TRBJ1-3	16	.	TGTGCCAGCTCACCTCCCGCAGGTTTCTCTGGAAACACCATATATTTT	CASSPPAGFSGNTIYF
many	TRBV10-3	TRBJ2-2	15	.	TGTGCCAGCGCGAGCGGCCACCAAAACACCGGGGAGCTGTTTTTT	CASASGHQNTGELFF
.	TRBV10-3	TRBJ1-5	15	.	TGTGCCATCAGTGATCGGGGAGTGAGCAATCAGCCCCAGCATTTT	CAISDRGVSNQPQHF
many	TRBV24-1	TRBJ1-4	14	.	TGTGCCACCAGCGGCGGGAGAGGAAATGAAAAACTGTTTTTT	CATSGGRGNEKLFF
once	TRBV7-9	TRBJ2-2	14	TRBD1	TGTGCCAGCAGCCCAGGACAGGGGGTACGGGAGCTGTTTTTT	CASSPGQGVRELFF
few	TRBV6-2/TRBV6-3	TRBJ2-1	14	TRBD2	TGTGCCAGCAGATTGACTAGCGGCAATAATGAGCAGTTCTTC	CASRLTSGNNEQFF
many	TRBV7-3	TRBJ2-2	16	TRBD2	TGTGCCAGCAGCCCTCGACTAGCGGGAGAACCCGGGGAGCTGTTTTTT	CASSPRLAGEPGELFF
few	TRBV5-6	TRBJ1-5	14	.	TGTGCCAGCAGCACCGGGACAAATGACCAGCCCCAGCATTTT	CASSTGTNDQPQHF